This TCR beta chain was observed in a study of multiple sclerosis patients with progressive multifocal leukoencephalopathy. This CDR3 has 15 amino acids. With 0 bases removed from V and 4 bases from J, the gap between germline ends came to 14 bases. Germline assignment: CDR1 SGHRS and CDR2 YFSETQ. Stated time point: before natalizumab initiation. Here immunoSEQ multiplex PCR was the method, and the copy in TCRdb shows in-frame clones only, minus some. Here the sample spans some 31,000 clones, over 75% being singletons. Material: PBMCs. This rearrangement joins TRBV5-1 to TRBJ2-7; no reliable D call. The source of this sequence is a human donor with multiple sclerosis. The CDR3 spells CASSLASSSGYEQYF. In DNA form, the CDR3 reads TGCGCCAGCAGCTTGGCCTCAAGTTCCGGATACGAGCAGTACTTC. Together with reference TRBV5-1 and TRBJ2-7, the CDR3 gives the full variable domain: KAGVTQTPRYLIKTRGQQVTLSCSPISGHRSVSWYQQTPGQGLQFLFEYFSETQRNKGNFPGRFSGRQFSNSRSEMNVSTLELGDSALYLCASSLASSSGYEQYFGPGTRLTVT.